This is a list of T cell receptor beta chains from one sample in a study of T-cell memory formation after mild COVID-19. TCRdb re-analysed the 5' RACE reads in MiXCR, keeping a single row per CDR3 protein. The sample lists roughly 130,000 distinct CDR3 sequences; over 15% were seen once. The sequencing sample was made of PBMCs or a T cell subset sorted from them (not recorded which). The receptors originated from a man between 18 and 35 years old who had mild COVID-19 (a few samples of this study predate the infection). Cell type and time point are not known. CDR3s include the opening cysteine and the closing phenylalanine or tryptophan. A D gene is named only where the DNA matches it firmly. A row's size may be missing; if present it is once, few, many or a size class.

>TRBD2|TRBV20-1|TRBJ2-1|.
CSAPLAGGLLGEQFF
TGCAGTGCTCCCTTAGCGGGGGGTCTCCTGGGTGAGCAGTTCTTC
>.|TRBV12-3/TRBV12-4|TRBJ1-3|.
CASSLTADNTIYF
TGTGCCAGCAGTTTAACCGCCGACAACACCATATATTTT
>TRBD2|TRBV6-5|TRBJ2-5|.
CASSYGLAGVETQYF
TGTGCCAGCAGTTACGGACTAGCGGGGGTGGAGACCCAGTACTTC
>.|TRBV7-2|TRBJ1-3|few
CASSLSGRDGNTIYF
TGTGCCAGCAGCTTATCCGGCAGGGATGGAAACACCATATATTTT
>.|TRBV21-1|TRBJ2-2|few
CASSKTNGAGVRNTGELFF
TGTGCCAGCAGCAAAACCAATGGGGCAGGGGTACGGAACACCGGGGAGCTGTTTTTT
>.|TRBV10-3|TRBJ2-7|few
CAIRRTDAYEQYF
TGTGCCATCAGGAGGACGGATGCCTACGAGCAGTACTTC
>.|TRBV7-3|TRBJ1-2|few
CASSSGAYYGYTF
TGTGCCAGCAGCTCAGGGGCCTACTATGGCTACACCTTC
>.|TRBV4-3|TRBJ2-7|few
CASSMQKGGREQYF
TGCGCCAGCAGCATGCAAAAAGGGGGGCGCGAGCAGTACTTC
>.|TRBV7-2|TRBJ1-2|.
CASSLVSQGTYGYTF
TGTGCCAGCAGCTTAGTGTCTCAGGGAACCTATGGCTACACCTTC
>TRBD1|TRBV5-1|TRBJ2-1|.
CASSLRTGNGNEQFF
TGCGCCAGCAGCCTAAGGACAGGGAACGGGAATGAGCAGTTCTTC
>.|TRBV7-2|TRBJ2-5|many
CASRLGVRRTQYF
TGTGCCAGCAGACTCGGTGTTCGCCGGACCCAGTACTTC
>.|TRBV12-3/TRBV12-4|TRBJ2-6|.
CASSTGQSSGANVLTF
TGTGCCAGCTCCACAGGACAGAGCTCTGGGGCCAACGTCCTGACTTTC
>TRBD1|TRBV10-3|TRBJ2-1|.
CAISPRGQDYEQFF
TGTGCCATCAGTCCAAGGGGGCAAGACTATGAGCAGTTCTTC
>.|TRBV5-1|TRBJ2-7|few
CASSLTPQGEQYF
TGCGCCAGCAGCTTGACCCCCCAAGGCGAGCAGTACTTC
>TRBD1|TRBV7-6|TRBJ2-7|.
CASSFTGGRGEQYF
TGTGCCAGCAGCTTTACAGGGGGCCGAGGCGAGCAGTACTTC
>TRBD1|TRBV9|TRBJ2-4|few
CASSLGTGKNIQYF
TGTGCCAGCAGCCTCGGGACAGGCAAAAACATTCAGTACTTC
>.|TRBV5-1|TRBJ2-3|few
CASSELLTDTQYF
TGCGCCAGCAGCGAATTACTCACAGATACGCAGTATTTT
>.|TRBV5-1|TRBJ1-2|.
CASSLGHYGYTF
TGCGCCAGCAGCTTGGGACATTATGGCTACACCTTC
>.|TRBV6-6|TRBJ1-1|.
CASSWEFGGPNTEAFF
TGTGCCAGCAGTTGGGAGTTCGGGGGACCGAACACTGAAGCTTTCTTT
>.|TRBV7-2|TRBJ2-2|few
CASSLDTNTGELFF
TGTGCCAGCAGCTTAGACACGAACACCGGGGAGCTGTTTTTT
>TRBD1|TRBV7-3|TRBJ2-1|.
CASSYAGGGEQFF
TGTGCCAGCAGCTATGCAGGGGGTGGTGAGCAGTTCTTC
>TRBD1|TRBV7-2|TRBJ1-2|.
CASSFLRTGRDYGYTF
TGTGCCAGCAGCTTTCTGAGGACAGGGAGGGACTATGGCTACACCTTC
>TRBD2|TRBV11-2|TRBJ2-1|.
CASSLVAGRYNEQFF
TGTGCCAGCAGCTTAGTAGCGGGGCGCTACAATGAGCAGTTCTTC